Reported below is one T cell receptor (beta chain). Its antigen is currently unknown. TCRdb keeps only in-frame clones here, not all; method: immunoSEQ multiplex PCR. The sample contains 91,000 or so clones, more than 75% of which appear only once. This specimen belongs to a study of OX40 agonist ivuxolimab in advanced cancers. Study-level information: Ivuxolimab, which is an agonistic anti-OX40 (CD134) antibody, was administered to the patients. Overall study results and limits: Antigen targets of the expanded peripheral T cells went undetermined. At 0.1 to 3.0 mg/kg and by week 6, CD4+ and CD8+ T cells in the blood had expanded clonally.

V shed 0 bases and J shed 6 bases, with 8 bases lying between them. The CDR3 runs to 13 residues. The germline CDR1 and CDR2 sequences are KGHSH and LQKENI. Source: CD4+ or CD8+ T cells sorted from blood, taken in a trial of the OX40 agonist ivuxolimab. This sequence joins TRBV18 and TRBJ1-2; tentative D call: TRBD1 (5 bases). This receptor was obtained from an adult with an advanced solid tumor such as melanoma, head and neck, liver or kidney cancer. CDR3 nucleotide sequence: TGTGCCAGCTCACCACCGTCACAGGATGGCTACACCTTC. As protein: CASSPPSQDGYTF.